This TCR beta chain derives from a study of shared clonotypes between healthy human individuals. Data came from immunoSEQ multiplex PCR; TCRdb stores just in-frame clones and leaves some out. The sample gives roughly 500,000 clones, 75% to 85% of which show up once; 13% is in the top ten. Per germline, CDR1 LNHDA and CDR2 SQIVND (reference sequence). Trimming left V 5 bases short and J 2 bases short, with 10 bases between. This CDR3 comprises 13 residues. This clonotype originated in a woman in her 40s in good health. Some clones in this sample may be carry-over from other donors' samples. The sequencing input was PBMCs. This chain links TRBV19 with TRBJ2-7; either TRBD1 or TRBD2 may supply D (6 bases each). In DNA, the CDR3 is TGTGCCAGTAGTCCCGGGGGCGCCTACGAGCAGTACTTC. Translation gives CASSPGGAYEQYF.